A single sample gave rise to the 21 T cell receptor beta chains below, sequenced in a study of CD8 T cells in ankylosing spondylitis. TCRdb recomputed calls from the 5' RACE reads with MiXCR, one row per CDR3 protein. The repertoire holds some 130,000 distinct CDR3 sequences, approximately 14% seen once, with about 3% in the top ten. The sequenced sample was blood, either unsorted or a sorted T cell fraction (not recorded which). The receptors come from a female donor with ankylosing spondylitis or in good health (not recorded which).

This clonotype was recorded at least ten times. The genes are TRBV20-1 and TRBJ2-1; TRBD2 matches at 9 bases. V dropped 5 bases and J dropped 7; count of bases not matched to a gene: 6. This CDR3 is 13 amino acids long. In germline, CDR1 is DFQATT, CDR2 SNEGSKA (reference sequence). The CDR3 reads CSAVAGAGNEQFF. The CDR3 DNA sequence: TGCAGTGCTGTAGCGGGAGCTGGGAATGAGCAGTTCTTC.

The V and J genes are TRBV29-1 and TRBJ2-6, with D tentatively TRBD2 (6 bases). The CDR3 runs to 16 residues. V was cut by 6 bases and J by 3 bases, with 18 bases left in between. Germline assignment: CDR1 SQVTM and CDR2 ANQGSEA. CDR3 amino acids: CSVSPTEGYGANVLTF. The CDR3 DNA is TGCAGCGTCTCCCCTACGGAGGGGTATGGGGCCAACGTCCTGACTTTC.

The sample holds many counts of this clonotype. This chain joins TRBV19 and TRBJ2-2; TRBD2 might be the D (5 bases). The CDR3 covers 14 residues. V was cut by 4 bases and J by 2 bases, with 8 bases left in between. The germline V gene has CDR1 LNHDA and CDR2 SQIVND (reference sequence). In DNA, the CDR3 is TGTGCCAGTAGTAGCGGGTCTAACACCGGGGAGCTGTTTTTT. It is translated as CASSSGSNTGELFF.

In this sample, this clonotype turned up many times. This chain links TRBV29-1 with TRBJ1-5; the match to TRBD1 covers 8 bases. CDR1 and CDR2 (germline): SQVTM, ANQGSEA. V gave up 4 bases and J gave up 3 bases; unmatched junction bases: 8. The CDR3 runs to 15 residues. The CDR3, as DNA: TGCAGCGTTGTACTAACAGGGGGTGTCAATCAGCCCCAGCATTTT. It codes for CSVVLTGGVNQPQHF.

Only one count was recorded for this clonotype. Mismatch with germline at one junction end may stem from a read error. The V gene is TRBV11-2, the J gene TRBJ2-7, with 7 bases that match TRBD2. There are 14 residues in the CDR3. The germline V gene encodes CDR1 SGHAT and CDR2 FQNNGV. The chain's CDR3 is CASSFGGSSDDQYF. The CDR3 DNA reads as TGTGCCAGCAGCTTCGGCGGGAGTAGCGACGACCAGTACTTC.

In its sample, this clonotype was seen many times. CDR3 amino acids: CASTTEVTDTEAFF. The CDR3 bases are TGTGCCAGCACTACAGAGGTCACAGACACTGAAGCTTTCTTT. J is TRBJ1-1 and V is TRBV12-3 or TRBV12-4; no definite D call. Trimming left V 7 bases short and J 3 bases short, with 15 bases between. The CDR3 extends over 14 amino acids.

This clonotype has more than one count but fewer than ten. This chain connects TRBV27 to TRBJ2-6; TRBD1 is a possible D gene (5 bases). Germline V gene data show CDR1 as MNHEY and CDR2 as SMNVEV (reference sequence). V gave up 7 bases and J gave up 1 base, with 17 bases separating them. This CDR3 has 17 residues. The CDR3 protein is CASTSVAGWSGANVLTF. In DNA, the CDR3 is TGTGCCAGCACCTCGGTGGCAGGGTGGTCTGGGGCCAACGTCCTGACTTTC.

The V call is TRBV20-1, the J call TRBJ2-3, with D unclear. Per germline, CDR1 DFQATT and CDR2 SNEGSKA (reference sequence). The CDR3 has 13 amino acids. V lost 7 bases and J 2 bases, leaving 13 bases between the germline ends. CDR3 bases: TGCAGTGGGGCCCTAGATAACACAGATACGCAGTATTTT. The encoded protein is CSGALDNTDTQYF.

The chain is built from TRBV7-6 and TRBJ2-3, with 11 nucleotides matching TRBD2. J gave up 5 bases and V 2 bases, and 9 bases lay outside the gene matches. The CDR3 contains 17 residues. Germline V lookup: CDR1 SGHVS, CDR2 FNYEAQ. The CDR3: CASSLRPGLAEVDTQYF. CDR3 in DNA: TGTGCCAGCAGCTTAAGACCGGGACTAGCGGAAGTAGATACGCAGTATTTT.

This clonotype appeared a single time. An end of the junction does not agree with germline; a read error may underlie this. This chain uses TRBV9 with TRBJ2-1, with D perhaps matching TRBD2 (5 bases). The germline V gene encodes CDR1 SGDLS and CDR2 YYNGEE. The CDR3 spans 15 residues. CDR3 loop: CASSVASGGYNAQFF. In nucleotides, the CDR3 is TGTGCCAGCAGCGTAGCAAGCGGCGGATACAATGCGCAGTTCTTC.

This clonotype was counted between two and nine times. V and J are TRBV5-1 and TRBJ2-2; D unclear. The CDR3 is 15 residues long. In germline, CDR1 is SGHRS, CDR2 YFSETQ. V was shortened by 0 bases and J by 5 bases, with 11 bases between the two germline ends. The CDR3 DNA reads as TGCGCCAGCAGCTTGGGACTCGTCAGTACCGGGGAGCTGTTTTTT. It yields the protein CASSLGLVSTGELFF.

In this sample, this clonotype turned up many times. This chain connects TRBV11-2 to TRBJ2-3; a weak D match, TRBD1 (7 bases). V lost 4 bases and J 0 bases, leaving 26 bases between the germline ends. CDR3 length equals 20 residues. Germline CDR1 and CDR2: SGHAT and FQNNGV. CDR3 sequence: CASSSLLAGTVVTSTDTQYF. The CDR3 DNA follows: TGTGCCAGCAGCTCCTTACTGGCGGGGACAGTCGTTACTAGCACAGATACGCAGTATTTT.

In this sample, this clonotype turned up many times. The chain couples TRBV28 to TRBJ1-4, with D hard to call. Trimming took 5 bases from V and 2 from J, leaving 9 bases between them. This CDR3 contains 14 residues. The germline gives CDR1 MDHEN, CDR2 SYDVKM. The CDR3 is CASSRGGTNEKLFF. DNA for the CDR3: TGTGCCAGCAGTCGGGGAGGCACTAATGAAAAACTGTTTTTT.

This clonotype was seen many times. The V gene is TRBV9, the J gene TRBJ1-5; no definite D call. V was clipped by 0 bases and J by 2 bases, with 9 bases between them. The CDR3 length is 15 residues. Germline loops: CDR1 SGDLS, CDR2 YYNGEE. In nucleotides, the CDR3 is TGTGCCAGCAGCGTAGAAGGAGGCGGCAATCAGCCCCAGCATTTT. Translation gives CASSVEGGGNQPQHF.

This clonotype was observed once. This chain connects TRBV7-3 to TRBJ2-1; D gene unclear. Germline loops: CDR1 SGHTA, CDR2 FQGTGA. The CDR3 runs 13 residues. V lost 4 bases to trimming and J lost 8 bases, with 12 bases between them. For the CDR3, the DNA is TGTGCCAGCAGCTCCACGCCGAAGGATGAGCAGTTCTTC. This sequence encodes CASSSTPKDEQFF.

This clonotype was observed many times. The genes are TRBV29-1 and TRBJ1-1; D ambiguous. Germline V gene data show CDR1 as SQVTM and CDR2 as ANQGSEA. V lost 6 bases and J lost 0, with 8 bases in between. The CDR3 spans 12 residues. The CDR3 protein is CSVGNLNTEAFF. The CDR3 bases are TGCAGCGTCGGAAACTTGAACACTGAAGCTTTCTTT.

At least ten counts were recorded for this clonotype. The J gene is TRBJ2-7, the V gene TRBV12-3 or TRBV12-4; D is undetermined. This CDR3 contains 14 residues. Trimming left V 1 base short and J 2 bases short, with 9 bases between. CDR3 DNA: TGTGCCAGCAGTTTAGTGCAGTCTACCTACGAGCAGTACTTC. Translating it yields CASSLVQSTYEQYF.

This clonotype was counted only a few times. Here the CDR3 reads CASSISGSGNEQFF. Here the CDR3 DNA reads TGTGCCAGTAGTATTAGCGGGAGTGGGAATGAGCAGTTCTTC. The chain has TRBV19 and TRBJ2-1; 9 bases map to TRBD2. The CDR3 sequence is 14 residues long. Germline trimming cut 3 bases from V and 7 bases from J; bases unmatched to any gene: 4. Germline lookup yields CDR1 LNHDA and CDR2 SQIVND (reference sequence).

This clonotype was counted ten times or more. The chain links TRBV20-1 to TRBJ1-6; 7 bases are shared with TRBD1. The germline V gene has CDR1 DFQATT and CDR2 SNEGSKA (reference sequence). CDR3 length equals 15 residues. The ends lost 0 bases at V and 9 bases at J; junction bases unmatched: 8. CDR3 sequence: CSARETTGSSSPLHF. The DNA of the CDR3 is TGCAGTGCTAGAGAAACGACAGGGTCCTCTTCACCCCTCCACTTT.

The chain uses TRBV20-1 and TRBJ2-1; 14 bases fit TRBD2. Germline trimming cut 6 bases from V and 5 bases from J; bases unmatched to any gene: 6. The CDR3 consists of 15 residues. The germline gives CDR1 DFQATT, CDR2 SNEGSKA (reference sequence). The CDR3 is CSAARGLAGDNEQFF. The CDR3 DNA is TGCAGTGCCGCCCGGGGACTAGCGGGAGACAATGAGCAGTTCTTC.

This clonotype has ten or more counts. The chain combines TRBV12-3 or TRBV12-4 with TRBJ2-5; D not certain. The length of the CDR3 is 12 residues. V lost 5 bases to trimming and J lost 2 bases, with 6 bases between them. Here the CDR3 reads CASSPQQETQYF. CDR3 DNA sequence: TGTGCCAGCAGTCCCCAACAAGAGACCCAGTACTTC.